This TCR beta chain was identified during a study of regulatory T cells in long-lasting Graves disease. General study results and limits: Those with persistent disease had in common more public clonotypes (roughly 3,000) than new patients (approximately 990). Newly diagnosed patients had higher TCR diversity than persistent Graves' patients did.

This clonotype has a count of ten or more. Its antigen is still unknown. The germline CDR1 and CDR2 sequences are DFQATT and SNEGSKA (reference sequence). With V trimmed by 5 bases and J by 8 bases, 5 bases remained unmatched. The CDR3 sequence is 12 residues long. As for time point: newly diagnosed GD, antithyroid drugs for less than 3 months. Scientists built the TCR library using RNA that was extracted from PBMCs. Diagnosis followed American Thyroid Association guidelines for Graves' disease. Researchers made TCR beta libraries by using iRepertoire HTBI primers and running Arm-PCR on CDR3 regions. TCRdb fed the multiplex PCR reads into MiXCR, producing one record per CDR3 protein. The sample comprises about 370,000 distinct CDR3 sequences, roughly a sixth of which are singletons, and 22% rests with the top ten.

The sample was peripheral blood mononuclear cells (PBMCs), taken at new diagnosis, from a patient treated with antithyroid drugs. The chain couples TRBV20-1 to TRBJ2-1; 8 bases line up with TRBD2. The sequence came from a female donor with Graves disease. The DNA for the CDR3 is TGCAGTGCTTTAATTAGCGGGGATGAGCAGTTCTTC. Translated: CSALISGDEQFF.